The T cell receptor (beta chain) described here comes from a study of T-cell memory formation after mild COVID-19. Study results and limitations: Certain responding clones were present in pre-infection memory, suggesting participation of cross-reactive memory. Day 15 to 85 contractors were CD4/CD8 balanced; later expanders leaned CD4+.

Concerning this clonotype: Its specificity is unknown.

TCRdb re-analysed the 5' RACE reads in MiXCR, keeping a single row per CDR3 protein. The sample records hundreds of thousands of distinct CDR3 sequences, 15% to 20% being singletons. The CDR3 extends over 13 amino acids. V was cut by 7 bases and J by 14 bases, with 20 bases left in between. Germline loops: CDR1 SGHAT, CDR2 FQNNGV. The sequence was obtained from a man aged 18-30 years who had mild COVID-19 (a few samples of this study predate the infection). Cell type and time point are not known. The sample was PBMCs or a T cell subset sorted from them (not recorded which). The chain is built from TRBV11-2 and TRBJ1-4; D uncertain. CDR3 loop: CASTTIWEQDLFF. The CDR3 DNA follows: TGTGCCAGCACCACCATTTGGGAGCAGGACCTGTTTTTT.